The 3 T cell receptor beta chains in this list originate from one sample, sequenced in a study of OX40 agonist ivuxolimab in advanced cancers. The repertoire was sequenced with immunoSEQ multiplex PCR; TCRdb's copy has only in-frame clones and lacks some. The sample consists of tens of thousands of clones, 65% to 85% of them appearing once. The source material was CD4+ or CD8+ T cells sorted from blood, sampled in a trial of the OX40 agonist ivuxolimab. These receptors all come from an adult with an advanced solid tumor such as melanoma, head and neck, liver or kidney cancer.

The chain carries TRBV5-6 and TRBJ2-4, with TRBD1 as a possible D gene (6 bases). The CDR3 spans 13 residues. Germline CDR1 reads SGHDT; CDR2 reads YYEEEE. V was cut by 0 bases and J by 5 bases, with 6 bases left in between. CDR3 nucleotides: TGTGCCAGCAGCTTGGCAGGGGAAAACATTCAGTACTTC. It is translated as CASSLAGENIQYF.

DNA of the CDR3: TGTGCCAGCAGCTTCAGACTAGCGGCACAAGAGACCCAGTACTTC. Amino acid sequence: CASSFRLAAQETQYF. The chain joins TRBV7-8 to TRBJ2-5, with 9 bases matching TRBD2. This CDR3 spans 15 amino acids. Germline loops: CDR1 SGHVS, CDR2 FQNEAQ. V shed 3 bases and J 2 bases; nucleotides not matched to a gene: 4.

V gene TRBV7-9 combines with J gene TRBJ2-5; 9 bases are a match to TRBD2. V lost 8 bases and J lost 2; bases outside the gene matches: 3. The germline gives CDR1 SEHNR, CDR2 FQNEAQ (reference sequence). The CDR3 length is 13 residues. For the CDR3, the DNA is TGTGCCAGCCAGCTAGCGGGGCAAGAGACCCAGTACTTC. Its translation is CASQLAGQETQYF.